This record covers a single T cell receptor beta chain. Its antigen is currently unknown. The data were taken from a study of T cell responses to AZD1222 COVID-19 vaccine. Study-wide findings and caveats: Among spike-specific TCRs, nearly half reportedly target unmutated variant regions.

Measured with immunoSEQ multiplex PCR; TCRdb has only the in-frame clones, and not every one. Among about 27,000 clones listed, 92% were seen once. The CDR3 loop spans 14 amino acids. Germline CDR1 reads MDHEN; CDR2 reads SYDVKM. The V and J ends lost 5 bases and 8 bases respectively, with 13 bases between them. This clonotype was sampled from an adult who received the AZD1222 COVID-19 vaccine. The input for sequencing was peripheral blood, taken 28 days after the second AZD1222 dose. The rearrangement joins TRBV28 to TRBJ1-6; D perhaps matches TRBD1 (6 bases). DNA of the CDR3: TGTGCCAGCAGTCCTAGGGGGAAGGATTCACCCCTCCACTTT. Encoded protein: CASSPRGKDSPLHF.